The 26 T cell receptor beta chains presented below share a single source sample, sequenced in a study of T cell repertoires in cytomegalovirus infection. Their antigen targets remain unknown. TCRdb fed the reads into MiXCR, producing one record per CDR3 protein. The profile shows around 750,000 distinct CDR3 sequences, approximately 30% of them singletons. The sequences come from cultured CD8+ T cells from PBMCs, collected from culture after CMV antigen stimulation. The source of these receptors is a human donor in good health (CMV status not recorded). Some clones in this sample may be carry-over from other donors' samples.

The V call is TRBV19, the J call TRBJ1-6, with D unresolved. Looked up from germline, CDR1 is LNHDA and CDR2 is SQIVND (reference sequence). This CDR3 is 13 amino acids long. V lost 3 bases and J 7 bases, leaving 7 bases between the germline ends. The CDR3 region has the DNA TGTGCCAGTAGTATTTACGCCAATTCACCCCTCCACTTT. Its protein is CASSIYANSPLHF. The complete variable domain, with remaining parts taken from reference TRBV19 and TRBJ1-6, reads DGGITQSPKYLFRKEGQNVTLSCEQNLNHDAMYWYRQDPGQGLRLIYYSQIVNDFQKGDIAEGYSVSREKKESFPLTVTSAQKNPTAFYLCASSIYANSPLHFGNGTRLTVT.

On this clonotype: The junction does not match germline at one end; this may be a read error. The chain has TRBV7-8 and TRBJ1-5; D perhaps matches TRBD1 (5 bases). CDR1 and CDR2 from the germline V gene are SGHVS and FQNEAQ. CDR3 length: 13 amino acids. CDR3 sequence: CACSPVGVQPQHF. Written as DNA, the CDR3 is TGTGCCTGCAGCCCGGTAGGGGTACAGCCCCAGCATTTT.

The chain joins TRBV2 to TRBJ2-5; 10 positions agree with TRBD1. The CDR3 is made up of 14 amino acids. Looked up from germline, CDR1 is SNHLY and CDR2 is FYNNEI. The junction had 2 bases not matched to a gene; V was cut back by 3 bases and J by 4 bases. The CDR3 is CASSDGTGVETQYF. Written as DNA, the CDR3 is TGTGCCAGCAGTGACGGGACAGGGGTAGAGACCCAGTACTTC.

The chain joins TRBV24-1 to TRBJ2-2; D uncertain. The CDR3 length is 12 residues. The ends were cut back, 4 bases at V and 4 bases at J, with 3 bases in the middle. Germline V CDR1 and CDR2: KGHDR, SFDVKD. For the CDR3, the DNA is TGTGCCACCAGTGACACCACCGGGGAGCTGTTTTTT. Protein: CATSDTTGELFF.

The chain links TRBV27 to TRBJ1-5; the D gene is possibly TRBD1 (5 bases). The germline gives CDR1 MNHEY, CDR2 SMNVEV (reference sequence). With 2 bases removed from V and 8 bases from J, the gap between germline ends came to 10 bases. The CDR3 loop spans 13 amino acids. CDR3 bases: TGTGCCAGCAGTTTAGGGGGGAGGAAGCCCCAGCATTTT. The encoded protein is CASSLGGRKPQHF.

V usage is TRBV6-1 and J usage is TRBJ2-7; 7 bases agree with TRBD2. Germline-derived CDR1 and CDR2 are MNHNS and SASEGT. The junction had 8 bases not matched to a gene; V was cut back by 6 bases and J by 0 bases. CDR3 length equals 15 residues. The CDR3 here is CASRLGLAASYEQYF. CDR3 in DNA: TGTGCCAGCAGGCTGGGGCTAGCGGCCTCCTACGAGCAGTACTTC.

The rearrangement uses TRBV27 and TRBJ1-1; TRBD1 matches 8 bases. V was clipped by 4 bases and J by 4 bases; unmatched bases: 5. The germline V gene encodes CDR1 MNHEY and CDR2 SMNVEV (reference sequence). There are 14 residues in the CDR3. The CDR3 sequence is CASSSGQGFTEAFF. In nucleotides, the CDR3 is TGTGCCAGCAGTTCCGGACAGGGTTTCACTGAAGCTTTCTTT.

This clonotype was observed a handful of times. The chain combines TRBV6-1 with TRBJ1-6; D gene ambiguous. V was shortened by 2 bases and J by 1 base, with 12 bases between the two germline ends. This CDR3 has 17 amino acids. CDR1 is MNHNS and CDR2 is SASEGT in the germline V gene. The CDR3 bases are TGTGCCAGCAGTGAAATGGCAGGAAGATCCTATAATTCACCCCTCCACTTT. It specifies CASSEMAGRSYNSPLHF.

This rearrangement joins TRBV5-1 to TRBJ1-2; no definite D call. The CDR3 length is 12 residues. Germline CDR1 SGHRS, CDR2 YFSETQ. V lost 4 bases and J lost 7, with 11 bases in between. The CDR3 protein is CASSRKDGGYTF. The DNA of the CDR3 is TGCGCCAGCAGCCGTAAGGATGGTGGCTACACCTTC.

This clonotype was observed at least ten times. The chain recombines TRBV7-9 with TRBJ2-1, with 9 bases that match TRBD2. Unmatched junction bases numbered 8, after V lost 5 bases and J lost 6 bases. The CDR3 has 15 amino acids. The germline gives CDR1 SEHNR, CDR2 FQNEAQ (reference sequence). The CDR3 region has the DNA TGTGCCAGCAGCATTCTTGCGGGGGGGCTCAATGAGCAGTTCTTC. This gives the protein CASSILAGGLNEQFF.

V gene TRBV28 combines with J gene TRBJ2-5; tentatively, D is TRBD1 or TRBD2 (6 bases each). The germline V and J ends were trimmed by 6 bases and 5 bases, with 28 bases remaining between them. CDR1 and CDR2 from the germline V gene are MDHEN and SYDVKM. CDR3 length: 18 amino acids. The DNA for the CDR3 is TGTGCCAGCAGAATGAGGGTTCCTCGGGGGCCGCGGGGCGAGACCCAGTACTTC. Translating gives CASRMRVPRGPRGETQYF.

This clonotype was detected a few times. This chain joins TRBV7-9 and TRBJ2-1, with D tentatively TRBD2 (5 bases). The germline CDR1 and CDR2 sequences are SEHNR and FQNEAQ (reference sequence). The CDR3 extends over 13 amino acids. V was cut by 5 bases and J by 9 bases, with 14 bases left in between. CDR3 sequence reads: CASSPREGPEQFF. CDR3 nucleotides: TGTGCCAGCAGCCCGAGAGAGGGCCCTGAGCAGTTCTTC.

This clonotype was seen more than once but under ten times. The gene calls are TRBV2 and TRBJ1-1; D is unresolved. The CDR3 is 12 residues long. V was clipped by 10 bases and J by 0 bases, with 9 bases between them. Germline V gene sequence: CDR1 SNHLY, CDR2 FYNNEI. The CDR3 reads CATGPVNTEAFF. The CDR3 DNA is TGTGCCACCGGTCCCGTGAACACTGAAGCTTTCTTT.

The chain links TRBV19 to TRBJ1-1; TRBD1 agrees at 12 bases. There are 18 residues in the CDR3. The germline CDR1 and CDR2 sequences are LNHDA and SQIVND (reference sequence). V lost 8 bases and J lost 3; bases outside the gene matches: 16. The CDR3 reads CASSGQGAVSEVDTEAFF. In DNA form, the CDR3 reads TGTGCCAGTTCGGGACAGGGGGCCGTGAGCGAGGTGGACACTGAAGCTTTCTTT.

V usage is TRBV10-3 and J usage is TRBJ2-2; 9 nucleotides match TRBD2. The CDR3 covers 17 residues. Germline CDR1 ENHRY, CDR2 SYGVKD. V shed 4 bases and J 2 bases; nucleotides not matched to a gene: 8. In DNA, the CDR3 is TGTGCCATCAGTGGATCCCTCGGGACTAGCAACACCGGGGAGCTGTTTTTT. Protein sequence: CAISGSLGTSNTGELFF.

This clonotype was counted a few times. J is TRBJ2-3 and V is TRBV7-6; D gene ambiguous. Trimming stripped 5 bases from V and 2 bases from J, with 14 bases between. Per the germline V gene, CDR1 is SGHVS and CDR2 is FNYEAQ. CDR3 length: 15 amino acids. The CDR3 nucleotides read TGTGCCAGCAGCCGATCCTCAGAAGTCACAGATACGCAGTATTTT. It specifies CASSRSSEVTDTQYF.

The rearrangement uses TRBV7-8 and TRBJ2-7, with D tentatively TRBD2 (5 bases). V was pared by 2 bases and J by 3 bases, with 11 bases between. CDR1 SGHVS and CDR2 FQNEAQ come from the germline V gene. CDR3 length: 14 residues. In nucleotides, the CDR3 is TGTGCCAGCAGCTTAAATTCGGGGATCTACGAGCAGTACTTC. As protein: CASSLNSGIYEQYF. The full variable domain, its missing parts supplied by reference TRBV7-8 and TRBJ2-7, is GAGVSQSPRYKVAKRGQDVALRCDPISGHVSLFWYQQALGQGPEFLTYFQNEAQLDKSGLPSDRFFAERPEGSVSTLKIQRTQQEDSAVYLCASSLNSGIYEQYFGPGTRLTVT.

The chain recombines TRBV20-1 with TRBJ2-7; 9 bases align to TRBD1. V lost 5 bases and J lost 2; bases outside the gene matches: 7. This CDR3 is built from 14 residues. In germline, CDR1 is DFQATT, CDR2 SNEGSKA (reference sequence). CDR3 residues: CSAFSGTGPYEQYF. CDR3 DNA: TGCAGTGCTTTCTCCGGGACAGGGCCCTACGAGCAGTACTTC.

This clonotype was picked up many times. V is TRBV12-3 or TRBV12-4 and J is TRBJ1-5; TRBD1 is a possible D gene (5 bases). V lost 1 base, J lost 2 bases, and 6 bases lay in between. CDR3 length: 14 amino acids. CDR3: CASSLGDGNQPQHF. For the CDR3, the DNA is TGTGCCAGCAGTTTAGGGGACGGCAATCAGCCCCAGCATTTT.

The chain recombines TRBV13 with TRBJ2-3; TRBD2 matches at 11 bases. CDR1 and CDR2 from the germline V gene are PRHDT and FYEKMQ (reference sequence). The CDR3 consists of 17 residues. Trimming took 5 bases from V and 4 from J; bases not matched to a gene: 11. This CDR3 reads CASSPSASGGFADTQYF. CDR3 coding DNA: TGTGCCAGCAGCCCATCGGCTAGCGGGGGGTTCGCAGATACGCAGTATTTT.

This clonotype occurred a few times. V is TRBV29-1 and J is TRBJ2-1, with 7 bases aligning to TRBD1. The V gene end was trimmed by 8 bases and the J gene end by 6 bases; junction bases not matched to a gene: 10. Germline V gene data show CDR1 as SQVTM and CDR2 as ANQGSEA. The CDR3 totals 13 residues. The DNA of the CDR3 is TGCAGCTTCTCAGGGACAGTCCCCAATGAGCAGTTCTTC. This sequence encodes CSFSGTVPNEQFF.

Many counts were recorded for this clonotype. This chain joins TRBV7-8 and TRBJ2-1; D assignment may be TRBD1 or TRBD2 (7 bases each). V shed 0 bases and J shed 1 base, with 19 bases lying between them. The germline CDR1 and CDR2 sequences are SGHVS and FQNEAQ. CDR3 length equals 19 residues. The CDR3 protein is CASSLAGRAGGKSYNEQFF. The CDR3 DNA sequence: TGTGCCAGCAGCTTAGCGGGGAGGGCAGGGGGAAAGTCCTACAATGAGCAGTTCTTC.

J is TRBJ2-7 and V is TRBV12-3 or TRBV12-4, with 12 nucleotides matching TRBD2. The CDR3 is 14 residues long. The V segment lost 3 bases and the J segment 4 bases; nucleotides outside the gene matches: 1. CDR3 sequence (DNA): TGTGCCAGCAGTTTTGGGACTAGCGGGTACGAGCAGTACTTC. Protein: CASSFGTSGYEQYF.

V is TRBV4-1 and J is TRBJ2-5, with D possibly matching TRBD2 (6 bases). CDR1 is MGHRA, CDR2 YSYEKL, per germline. The CDR3 is 15 amino acids. V dropped 5 bases and J dropped 4 bases, with 17 bases sitting between them. For the CDR3, the DNA is TGCGCCAGCAGCGCCCGGGACCTGCGGGGAGAGACCCAGTACTTC. Amino acids: CASSARDLRGETQYF.

This clonotype was counted between two and nine times. This chain connects TRBV2 to TRBJ2-3; D is possibly TRBD2 (7 bases). There are 15 residues in the CDR3. Trimming left V 2 bases short and J 2 bases short, with 11 bases between. Germline V gene sequence: CDR1 SNHLY, CDR2 FYNNEI. For the CDR3, the DNA is TGTGCCAGCAGTGAACCCGGGGGGCCCACAGATACGCAGTATTTT. It codes for CASSEPGGPTDTQYF.

Only a few counts were recorded for this clonotype. The rearrangement joins TRBV27 to TRBJ1-1; D call uncertain. V gave up 5 bases and J gave up 5 bases, with 18 bases separating them. Germline CDR1 reads MNHEY; CDR2 reads SMNVEV (reference sequence). The CDR3 sequence is 15 residues long. CDR3 in amino acids: CASSPIGVYATEAFF. Written as DNA, the CDR3 is TGTGCCAGCAGTCCAATCGGGGTGTATGCTACTGAAGCTTTCTTT.